This T cell receptor (beta chain) was found in a study of blood T cell repertoires in COVID-19. Study in general: T cells, B-cell-depleted T cells, or PBMCs supplied cDNA or gDNA.

This CDR3 has 14 amino acids. The germline V gene encodes CDR1 MNHEY and CDR2 SMNVEV (reference sequence). Trimming stripped 2 bases from V and 4 bases from J, with 11 bases between. Study processing details: Amplification with reference gene primers provided the estimates of nucleated cell counts. Sequenced by immunoSEQ multiplex PCR; TCRdb stores in-frame clones only, minus some. That table supplies the V and J calls and clone size; D and trimming were determined from the DNA. Of under 250,000 clones in the sample, over 80% were seen once. This sequence originates from a woman aged 40 to 50 who had recovered from COVID-19. The specimen sequenced was peripheral blood. The gene calls are TRBV27 and TRBJ1-1; D possibly corresponds to TRBD1 (6 bases). The CDR3 region has the DNA TGTGCCAGCAGTTTAGGACAGAGGGGCACTGAAGCTTTCTTT. It is translated as CASSLGQRGTEAFF.